These 26 T cell receptor beta chains were all obtained from the same sample, sequenced in a study of CD8 T cells in ankylosing spondylitis. Their cognate antigens are unknown. Broader study findings: Blood of patients with ankylosing spondylitis appeared to be characterized by a TCR beta motif of about 8 highly homologous variants.

One entry per CDR3 protein results from TCRdb running MiXCR on the 5' RACE reads. The sample contains around 770,000 distinct CDR3 sequences, about 20% of which appear only once. The sequenced material came from blood, either unsorted or a sorted T cell fraction (not recorded which). The receptors come from a male donor with ankylosing spondylitis.

CDR3 sequence (DNA): TGTGCCACCAGCAGCCAACCAGGGGGCGGTCAGCCCCAGCATTTT. The encoded protein is CATSSQPGGGQPQHF. The J gene is TRBJ1-5, the V gene TRBV15; 8 bases are shared with TRBD1. The CDR3 has 15 residues. Germline-derived CDR1 and CDR2 are LNHNV and YYDKDF (reference sequence). Trimming cost V 3 bases and J 6 bases; bases outside gene matches: 7.

This clonotype showed up many times. The rearrangement joins TRBV12-3 or TRBV12-4 to TRBJ2-7, with a weak D call TRBD2 (5 bases). V was trimmed by 7 bases and J by 6 bases, leaving 10 bases between them. The CDR3 has 11 amino acids. This CDR3 is CASKLGLEQYF. CDR3 coding DNA: TGTGCCAGCAAACTAGGCCTCGAGCAGTACTTC.

This clonotype was detected many times. The chain recombines TRBV5-1 with TRBJ1-1, with D tentatively TRBD1 (5 bases). This CDR3 has 16 amino acids. V was pared by 6 bases and J by 4 bases, with 22 bases between. The germline CDR1 and CDR2 sequences are SGHRS and YFSETQ. This CDR3 reads CASTLRTRSLGTEAFF. CDR3 nucleotide sequence: TGCGCCAGCACCTTAAGGACACGTTCCTTGGGCACTGAAGCTTTCTTT.

This clonotype was recorded a few times. This chain connects TRBV3-1 to TRBJ2-2; 7 bases agree with TRBD1. CDR1 and CDR2 from the germline V gene are LGHDT and YNNKEL (reference sequence). The trim removed 2 bases at V and 7 bases at J, leaving 4 bases unmatched. The CDR3 runs 14 residues. The CDR3 nucleotides are TGTGCCAGCAGCCAACACAGGGGCATCGGGGAGCTGTTTTTT. The encoded protein is CASSQHRGIGELFF.

The V call is TRBV6-1, the J call TRBJ1-5; D is unresolved. Germline assignment: CDR1 MNHNS and CDR2 SASEGT. V gave up 2 bases and J gave up 3 bases, with 11 bases separating them. There are 15 residues in the CDR3. CDR3 amino acids: CASSELQPFNQPQHF. Here the CDR3 DNA reads TGTGCCAGCAGTGAATTACAGCCTTTCAATCAGCCCCAGCATTTT.

The chain has TRBV20-1 and TRBJ2-5; D is undetermined. Trimming cost V 5 bases and J 2 bases, with 9 bases left between them. CDR3 length: 12 amino acids. Looked up from germline, CDR1 is DFQATT and CDR2 is SNEGSKA (reference sequence). The CDR3 protein is CSAPNSQETQYF. For the CDR3, the DNA is TGCAGTGCTCCTAATTCGCAAGAGACCCAGTACTTC.

Only a few counts were recorded for this clonotype. CDR3 nucleotides: TGCAGGGGGGTATCGGGTTTCGACTATGGCTACACCTTC. It is translated as CRGVSGFDYGYTF. The rearrangement uses TRBV20-1 and TRBJ1-2, with D possibly TRBD1 on 5 matching bases. Germline V gene data show CDR1 as DFQATT and CDR2 as SNEGSKA (reference sequence). This CDR3 is built from 13 residues.

The chain links TRBV29-1 to TRBJ1-2; the D is unclear. Per the germline V gene, CDR1 is SQVTM and CDR2 is ANQGSEA. V dropped 7 bases and J dropped 4 bases, with 25 bases sitting between them. This CDR3 contains 16 residues. As DNA, the CDR3 is TGCAGCGATCTCTACTCCCGGGATCTAGAAGGCTATGGCTACACCTTC. Residues: CSDLYSRDLEGYGYTF.

The chain uses TRBV7-9 and TRBJ1-4; D is possibly TRBD1 (6 bases). The CDR3 contains 15 residues. Per the germline V gene, CDR1 is SEHNR and CDR2 is FQNEAQ (reference sequence). V was shortened by 5 bases and J by 3 bases, with 13 bases between the two germline ends. The DNA for the CDR3 is TGTGCCAGCAGCCTTACAGGGAACGCTAATGAAAAACTGTTTTTT. It translates to CASSLTGNANEKLFF.

A note on this clonotype: This may come from a read error, since a much larger clone is one base off. The chain recombines TRBV29-1 with TRBJ1-1, with a tentative D call TRBD1 (6 bases). Looked up from germline, CDR1 is SQVTM and CDR2 is ANQGSEA. The CDR3 sequence is 12 residues long. The DNA for the CDR3 is TGCAGCGGCGCAATGGGGGACACTGTAGCTTTCTTT. Amino acid sequence: CSGAMGDTVAFF. Filled out from reference TRBV29-1 and TRBJ1-1, the complete variable domain reads SAVISQKPSRDICQRGTSLTIQCQVDSQVTMMFWYRQQPGQSLTLIATANQGSEATYESGFVIDKFPISRPNLTFSTLTVSNMSPEDSSIYLCSGAMGDTVAFFGQGTRLTVV.

This chain links TRBV7-2 with TRBJ1-5; D uncertain. CDR1 SGHTA and CDR2 FQGNSA come from the germline V gene. V dropped 1 base and J dropped 3 bases, with 10 bases sitting between them. The CDR3 consists of 15 residues. CDR3 protein: CASSLGSSINQPQHF. Here the CDR3 DNA reads TGTGCCAGCAGCTTAGGTAGCAGCATCAATCAGCCCCAGCATTTT.

This clonotype was picked up a small number of times. The chain recombines TRBV27 with TRBJ1-2; TRBD1 agrees at 10 bases. CDR1 and CDR2 (germline): MNHEY, SMNVEV (reference sequence). The length of the CDR3 is 14 residues. J was trimmed by 4 bases and V by 5 bases; bases with no gene match: 4. CDR3 DNA: TGTGCCAGCAGTCCCCGACAGGGGGCCTATGGCTACACCTTC. Protein: CASSPRQGAYGYTF.

This clonotype was picked up a small number of times. J is TRBJ2-7 and V is TRBV27; a weak D match, TRBD1 (6 bases). V lost 4 bases, J lost 0 bases, and 13 bases lay in between. The CDR3 is 15 amino acids. Germline loops: CDR1 MNHEY, CDR2 SMNVEV (reference sequence). The CDR3, as DNA: TGTGCCAGCAGTTCCCCGGGACACACCTCCTACGAGCAGTACTTC. Protein product: CASSSPGHTSYEQYF.

J is TRBJ1-1 and V is TRBV30; no clear D gene. Germline V gene lookup returns CDR1 GTSNPN and CDR2 SVGIG (reference sequence). This CDR3 comprises 14 residues. Trimming pared 0 bases from V and 4 bases from J, leaving 12 bases between. CDR3 bases: TGTGCCTGGAGTGTAGGATATCTGGGCACTGAAGCTTTCTTT. Translating gives CAWSVGYLGTEAFF. The whole variable domain, filled in from reference TRBV30 and TRBJ1-1, reads SQTIHQWPATLVQPVGSPLSLECTVEGTSNPNLYWYRQAAGRGLQLLFYSVGIGQISSEVPQNLSASRPQDRQFILSSKKLLLSDSGFYLCAWSVGYLGTEAFFGQGTRLTVV.

This clonotype was recorded a few times. The chain is built from TRBV7-8 and TRBJ2-1, with D possibly called TRBD1 or TRBD2 (5 bases each). Germline lookup yields CDR1 SGHVS and CDR2 FQNEAQ. V was clipped by 4 bases and J by 1 base, with 17 bases between them. This CDR3 contains 17 residues. The CDR3 reads CASSSGLPGLSYNEQFF. The CDR3 nucleotides are TGTGCCAGCAGCTCCGGACTTCCGGGGCTGTCCTACAATGAGCAGTTCTTC.

This clonotype was detected ten times or more. J is TRBJ2-3 and V is TRBV29-1, with D hard to call. Trimming pared 1 base from V and 6 bases from J, leaving 5 bases between. CDR3 length equals 11 residues. CDR1 is SQVTM, CDR2 ANQGSEA, per germline. Here the CDR3 reads CSVEVRDTQYF. As DNA, the CDR3 is TGCAGCGTTGAAGTTAGGGATACGCAGTATTTT.

V usage is TRBV29-1 and J usage is TRBJ1-1; 7 nucleotides line up with TRBD1. CDR1 and CDR2 (germline): SQVTM, ANQGSEA. With 6 bases clipped from V and 4 bases from J, the junction kept 8 bases outside the gene matches. The CDR3 contains 13 residues. In nucleotides, the CDR3 is TGCAGCGTAGACCCAGGGGGGGGCACTGAAGCTTTCTTT. As protein: CSVDPGGGTEAFF.

This clonotype was seen more than once but under ten times. The rearrangement links TRBV5-1 to TRBJ1-1; 8 bases are shared with TRBD1. Germline V gene lookup returns CDR1 SGHRS and CDR2 YFSETQ. The CDR3 runs 16 residues. V gave up 5 bases and J gave up 0 bases; unmatched junction bases: 9. CDR3 sequence reads: CASRADRALMNTEAFF. CDR3 coding DNA: TGCGCCAGCAGGGCGGACAGGGCCCTAATGAACACTGAAGCTTTCTTT.

This clonotype was seen only a few times. The rearrangement links TRBV5-1 to TRBJ2-1; possibly TRBD1 for D (7 bases). V lost 7 bases, J lost 9 bases, and 20 bases lay in between. CDR1 is SGHRS and CDR2 is YFSETQ in the germline V gene. This CDR3 comprises 14 residues. The CDR3 loop is CASGPSGGSGEQFF. The DNA of the CDR3 is TGCGCCAGCGGCCCATCAGGGGGGTCGGGTGAGCAGTTCTTC.

This clonotype was detected a few times. This chain joins TRBV3-1 and TRBJ2-1; 8 bases fit TRBD2. CDR3 length: 13 amino acids. Trimming cost V 0 bases and J 16 bases; bases outside gene matches: 8. Per germline, CDR1 LGHDT and CDR2 YNNKEL (reference sequence). CDR3 DNA sequence: TGTGCCAGCAGCCAAGATCCGGGGACTAGTATCTTCTTC. Its translation is CASSQDPGTSIFF.

This clonotype was counted only a few times. The rearrangement joins TRBV4-2 to TRBJ2-1; D is undetermined. V dropped 1 base and J dropped 10 bases, with 14 bases sitting between them. From germline, CDR1 is LGHNA and CDR2 YNFKEQ. CDR3 length: 14 residues. The CDR3 region has the DNA TGTGCCAGCAGCCAAGGGTACGGACCCCCAGAGCAGTTCTTC. This codes for CASSQGYGPPEQFF.

J is TRBJ2-1 and V is TRBV2; no clear D. The CDR3 length is 13 residues. Per germline, CDR1 SNHLY and CDR2 FYNNEI. V lost 8 bases and J lost 7, with 15 bases in between. The CDR3 loop is CASLGSLQNEQFF. The CDR3 DNA is TGTGCCAGCTTGGGGTCATTGCAGAATGAGCAGTTCTTC.

V is TRBV7-2 and J is TRBJ2-2; tentatively, D is TRBD1 or TRBD2 (5 bases each). CDR1 and CDR2 from the germline V gene are SGHTA and FQGNSA. The CDR3 runs 15 residues. Trimming removed 0 bases from V and 6 bases from J, with 11 bases in between. This CDR3 reads CASSLAFSGPGELFF. CDR3 nucleotide sequence: TGTGCCAGCAGCTTAGCATTTTCGGGGCCCGGGGAGCTGTTTTTT.

This clonotype has more than one count but fewer than ten. J is TRBJ2-3 and V is TRBV28; 7 positions agree with TRBD2. Germline trimming cut 10 bases from V and 4 bases from J; bases unmatched to any gene: 14. The germline gives CDR1 MDHEN, CDR2 SYDVKM. The CDR3 has 15 amino acids. This CDR3 reads CATSIGTMGADTQYF. In nucleotides, the CDR3 is TGTGCCACCTCGATCGGGACTATGGGGGCAGATACGCAGTATTTT.

This sequence joins TRBV12-3 or TRBV12-4 and TRBJ1-2; perhaps TRBD1 as D (6 bases). The length of the CDR3 is 15 residues. Trimming took off 3 bases at V and 3 bases at J, with 14 bases between the two ends. CDR3 in amino acids: CASSFFLGADYGYTF. CDR3 bases: TGTGCCAGCAGTTTCTTTCTGGGGGCGGACTATGGCTACACCTTC.

The rearrangement links TRBV5-1 to TRBJ2-7, with TRBD1 matching over 8 bases. The CDR3 sequence is 13 residues long. From germline, CDR1 is SGHRS and CDR2 YFSETQ. V trimming: 4 bases; J trimming: 4 bases; junction bases outside the gene matches: 4. CDR3 region: CASSRDRTYEQYF. CDR3 DNA sequence: TGCGCCAGCAGCCGGGACAGGACGTACGAGCAGTACTTC.